This T cell receptor beta chain stems from a study of T cell responses to AZD1222 COVID-19 vaccine. Study-level points and caveats: Two doses of AZD1222 preceded a rise in Spike-specific TCR breadth and depth.

Second-dose schedules of about 4 or about 12 weeks were combined. The length of the CDR3 is 15 residues. CDR1 MDHEN and CDR2 SYDVKM come from the germline V gene. V gave up 7 bases and J gave up 4 bases; unmatched junction bases: 7. In regard to this clone: Its antigen is unidentified.

The table came from immunoSEQ multiplex PCR; TCRdb's copy has only in-frame clones and leaves some out. Found here are 80,000 or so clones, 92% of them singletons; the top ten hold more than 4.5%. The sequence came from an adult who received the AZD1222 COVID-19 vaccine. V gene TRBV28 combines with J gene TRBJ2-2, with 9 positions matching TRBD1. Source: peripheral blood, taken 28 days after the second AZD1222 dose. CDR3 loop: CASIRDRGGTGELFF. The CDR3 coding sequence is TGTGCCAGCATCCGAGACAGGGGGGGCACCGGGGAGCTGTTTTTT.